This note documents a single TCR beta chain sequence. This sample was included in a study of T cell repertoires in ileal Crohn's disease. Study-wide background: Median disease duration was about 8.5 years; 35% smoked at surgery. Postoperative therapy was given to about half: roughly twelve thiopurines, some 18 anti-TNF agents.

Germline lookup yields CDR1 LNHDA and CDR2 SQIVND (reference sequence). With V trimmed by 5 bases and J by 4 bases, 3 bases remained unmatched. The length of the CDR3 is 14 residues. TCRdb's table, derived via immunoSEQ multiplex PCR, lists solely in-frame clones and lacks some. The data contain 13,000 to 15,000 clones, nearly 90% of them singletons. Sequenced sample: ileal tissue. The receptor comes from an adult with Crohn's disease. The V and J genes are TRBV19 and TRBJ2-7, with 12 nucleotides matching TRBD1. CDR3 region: CASSRDRGLYEQYF. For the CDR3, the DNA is TGTGCCAGTAGTCGGGACAGGGGGCTTTACGAGCAGTACTTC.